The 31 T cell receptor beta chains given below trace back to one sample, sequenced in a study of T cell responses to AZD1222 COVID-19 vaccine. Profiling relied on immunoSEQ multiplex PCR, and the TCRdb table lists in-frame clones only, not all of them. The sample holds approximately 120,000 clones, 75% to 90% seen once. The material sequenced was peripheral blood, taken 28 days after the second AZD1222 dose. The receptors shown here come from an adult who received the AZD1222 COVID-19 vaccine.

Note on this clone: The junction departs from the called germline gene at one end, perhaps through a read error. The chain combines TRBV4-1 with TRBJ1-5; a weak D match, TRBD1 (5 bases). The CDR3 spans 16 residues. Germline lookup yields CDR1 MGHRA and CDR2 YSYEKL. The chain's CDR3 is CASSQPGKVSNRPQHF. CDR3 bases: TGCGCCAGCAGCCAACCAGGGAAGGTGAGCAATCGGCCCCAGCATTTT.

The table lists this clone with a count of one. V and J are TRBV9 and TRBJ1-6, with a tentative D call TRBD1 (6 bases). CDR3 size: 15 residues. Trimming shortened V by 3 bases and J by 3 bases, and 10 bases separated the two germline ends. Germline V gene lookup returns CDR1 SGDLS and CDR2 YYNGEE. CDR3 residues: CASSEGVSYNSPLHF. The CDR3 DNA reads TGTGCCAGCAGCGAGGGGGTCAGCTATAATTCACCCCTCCACTTT.

This clone occurred once. The chain's CDR3 is CASHLRDRAGELFF. In DNA, the CDR3 is TGTGCCAGCCACCTCAGGGATCGCGCCGGGGAGCTGTTTTTT. The chain combines TRBV3-1 (or the pseudogene TRBV3-2) with TRBJ2-2, with a weak D call TRBD1 (5 bases). This CDR3 is 14 amino acids long. The germline gives CDR1 LGHDT, CDR2 YNNKEL (reference sequence). V gave up 8 bases and J gave up 6 bases, with 16 bases separating them.

The chain recombines TRBV6-5 with TRBJ1-2; 9 bases match TRBD1. Germline CDR1 reads MNHEY; CDR2 reads SVGAGI. Trimming took 10 bases from V and 10 from J; bases not matched to a gene: 10. This CDR3 is built from 12 residues. CDR3 coding DNA: TGTGCCACCCGACGCTGGACAGGGGTCTACACCTTC. This gives the protein CATRRWTGVYTF.

The chain uses TRBV19 and TRBJ1-5; TRBD1 aligns across 8 bases. Trimming cost V 4 bases and J 3 bases; bases outside gene matches: 2. This CDR3 region has 14 residues. CDR1 is LNHDA and CDR2 is SQIVND in the germline V gene (reference sequence). CDR3 in amino acids: CASSTTGDNQPQHF. The CDR3 nucleotides read TGTGCCAGTAGTACGACAGGGGACAATCAGCCCCAGCATTTT.

The chain joins TRBV12-3 or TRBV12-4 to TRBJ2-2; the D gene is possibly TRBD2 (5 bases). The V and J ends lost 5 bases and 8 bases respectively, with 12 bases between them. The CDR3 length is 13 residues. The CDR3 spells CASSLRTLGELFF. The CDR3 nucleotides read TGTGCCAGCAGTCTTAGGACTTTGGGGGAGCTGTTTTTT.

J is TRBJ2-7 and V is TRBV10-3; 11 nucleotides line up with TRBD1. The germline gives CDR1 ENHRY, CDR2 SYGVKD. V was pared by 3 bases and J by 7 bases, with 11 bases of the junction left unmatched. There are 16 residues in the CDR3. CDR3 residues: CAISETPGQGVGEQYF. The CDR3, as DNA: TGTGCCATCAGTGAAACCCCGGGACAGGGGGTGGGGGAGCAGTACTTC.

This chain links TRBV2 with TRBJ1-1; 7 bases map to TRBD1. This CDR3 has 15 residues. J gave up 4 bases and V 8 bases, and 13 bases lay outside the gene matches. Looked up from germline, CDR1 is SNHLY and CDR2 is FYNNEI. CDR3: CASGHPEGAPTEAFF. CDR3 bases: TGTGCCAGCGGACATCCGGAGGGGGCGCCCACTGAAGCTTTCTTT.

The chain combines TRBV5-1 with TRBJ2-7, with 9 bases fitting TRBD1. The CDR3 is 15 amino acids. The V segment lost 0 bases and the J segment 7 bases; nucleotides outside the gene matches: 8. Germline CDR1 reads SGHRS; CDR2 reads YFSETQ. The CDR3 DNA reads as TGCGCCAGCAGCTTGGAGATACAGGGGGCAGGAGAGCAGTACTTC. Protein product: CASSLEIQGAGEQYF.

The chain uses TRBV5-1 and TRBJ1-6; a weak D match, TRBD1 (6 bases). The CDR3 is 15 amino acids. Trimming removed 7 bases from V and 0 bases from J, with 11 bases in between. CDR1 is SGHRS and CDR2 is YFSETQ in the germline V gene. CDR3 in amino acids: CASRPQGSYNSPLHF. CDR3 nucleotide sequence: TGCGCCAGCCGACCACAGGGCTCCTATAATTCACCCCTCCACTTT.

The rearrangement links TRBV15 to TRBJ1-3; D is undetermined. Trimming stripped 3 bases from V and 0 bases from J, with 6 bases between. Germline CDR1 is LNHNV and CDR2 is YYDKDF (reference sequence). The CDR3 runs to 14 residues. The DNA for the CDR3 is TGTGCCACCAGCAGTCCTGGCTCTGGAAACACCATATATTTT. This sequence encodes CATSSPGSGNTIYF.

CDR3 amino acids: CASSFPPDRTIDSPLHF. The CDR3, as DNA: TGTGCCAGCAGTTTCCCTCCTGACAGGACCATAGATTCACCCCTCCACTTT. The V gene is TRBV27, the J gene TRBJ1-6, with D possibly TRBD1 on 6 matching bases. The CDR3 consists of 17 residues. Trimming stripped 3 bases from V and 8 bases from J, with 20 bases between. Germline CDR1 and CDR2: MNHEY and SMNVEV (reference sequence).

The chain joins TRBV10-1 to TRBJ1-1; no clear D. V dropped 2 bases and J dropped 1 base, with 5 bases sitting between them. This CDR3 has 13 amino acids. Germline lookup yields CDR1 WNHNN and CDR2 SYGVQD (reference sequence). The CDR3 nucleotides are TGCGCCAGCAGTGAGAATCCGAACACTGAAGCTTTCTTT. This codes for CASSENPNTEAFF.

The chain links TRBV2 to TRBJ1-4, with TRBD1 matching 7 bases. Germline CDR1 reads SNHLY; CDR2 reads FYNNEI. V was pared by 8 bases and J by 8 bases, with 8 bases of the junction left unmatched. CDR3 length equals 13 residues. CDR3 nucleotide sequence: TGTGCCAGCGGGGAGGGGGCCGAGGAAAAACTGTTTTTT. As protein: CASGEGAEEKLFF.

The CDR3 reads CASRTDRYNQPQHF. The CDR3 DNA follows: TGTGCCAGCCGGACCGACAGGTACAATCAGCCCCAGCATTTT. This rearrangement joins TRBV27 to TRBJ1-5; possible D gene TRBD1, 6 bases. CDR1 and CDR2 (germline): MNHEY, SMNVEV (reference sequence). V was pared by 8 bases and J by 3 bases, with 14 bases between. The CDR3 has 14 residues.

The rearrangement links TRBV19 to TRBJ1-1, with D unresolved. CDR1 and CDR2 (germline): LNHDA, SQIVND (reference sequence). This CDR3 spans 15 amino acids. Trimming pared 3 bases from V and 0 bases from J, leaving 11 bases between. The chain's CDR3 is CASSINLQVNTEAFF. The CDR3 DNA follows: TGTGCCAGTAGTATTAACCTACAAGTGAACACTGAAGCTTTCTTT.

This sequence joins TRBV11-3 and TRBJ2-1; TRBD2 matches 12 bases. The germline V gene encodes CDR1 SGHNT and CDR2 YENEEA. After removal of 5 bases from V and 8 bases from J, the junction contained 4 bases not matched to a gene. The CDR3 extends over 14 amino acids. The CDR3 protein is CASSGLAGNDEQFF. The CDR3 DNA is TGTGCCAGCAGCGGACTAGCGGGGAATGATGAGCAGTTCTTC.

The J gene is TRBJ2-5, the V gene TRBV5-1; D may match TRBD1 or TRBD2 (6 bases each). This CDR3 has 15 amino acids. In germline, CDR1 is SGHRS, CDR2 YFSETQ. V lost 4 bases, J lost 5 bases, and 18 bases lay in between. The CDR3 sequence is CASSGGTSRRETQYF. Written as DNA, the CDR3 is TGCGCCAGCAGCGGGGGGACATCGCGACGGGAGACCCAGTACTTC.

The chain employs TRBV14 and TRBJ1-3, with 9 bases aligning to TRBD1. Germline CDR1 is SGHDN and CDR2 is FVKESK. This CDR3 has 16 amino acids. The V gene end was trimmed by 4 bases and the J gene end by 0 bases; junction bases not matched to a gene: 4. The CDR3 here is CASSPRTGASGNTIYF. In DNA form, the CDR3 reads TGTGCCAGCAGCCCCAGGACAGGGGCCTCTGGAAACACCATATATTTT.

The J gene is TRBJ1-1, the V gene TRBV7-9; D is undetermined. Trimming shortened V by 5 bases and J by 1 base, and 11 bases separated the two germline ends. Looked up from germline, CDR1 is SEHNR and CDR2 is FQNEAQ (reference sequence). CDR3 length: 14 residues. CDR3 nucleotides: TGTGCCAGCAGCAATGACGGGAAGAACACTGAAGCTTTCTTT. Translating it yields CASSNDGKNTEAFF. Full variable domain (outside the CDR3, taken from reference TRBV7-9 and TRBJ1-1): DTGVSQNPRHKITKRGQNVTFRCDPISEHNRLYWYRQTLGQGPEFLTYFQNEAQLEKSRLLSDRFSAERPKGSFSTLEIQRTEQGDSAMYLCASSNDGKNTEAFFGQGTRLTVV.

A single count supports this clone. The chain links TRBV6-5 to TRBJ1-3; weak D call: TRBD1 (5 bases). V was pared by 5 bases and J by 2 bases, with 13 bases between. Germline loops: CDR1 MNHEY, CDR2 SVGAGI. CDR3 length: 15 amino acids. The CDR3 spells CASSPGYSTGNTIYF. The DNA for the CDR3 is TGTGCCAGCAGTCCAGGGTATTCGACTGGAAACACCATATATTTT.

This sequence joins TRBV7-3 and TRBJ2-2; no clear D gene. From germline, CDR1 is SGHTA and CDR2 FQGTGA. The ends were cut back, 5 bases at V and 5 bases at J, with 15 bases in the middle. The CDR3 is made up of 15 amino acids. The chain's CDR3 is CASSPGPGRTGELFF. The CDR3, as DNA: TGTGCCAGCAGCCCCGGTCCAGGTCGAACCGGGGAGCTGTTTTTT. The entire variable domain, with the rest obtained from reference TRBV7-3 and TRBJ2-2, is as follows: GAGVSQTPSNKVTEKGKYVELRCDPISGHTALYWYRQSLGQGPEFLIYFQGTGAADDSGLPNDRFFAVRPEGSVSTLKIQRTERGDSAVYLCASSPGPGRTGELFFGEGSRLTVL.

This clone was seen only a few times. The chain carries TRBV28 and TRBJ2-1, with 7 bases aligning to TRBD1. This CDR3 has 15 residues. From germline, CDR1 is MDHEN and CDR2 SYDVKM. J gave up 0 bases and V 8 bases, and 7 bases lay outside the gene matches. The CDR3 coding sequence is TGTGCCAGCCACCGACAGGGACGCTCCTACAATGAGCAGTTCTTC. This encodes CASHRQGRSYNEQFF.

The chain joins TRBV3-1 (or the pseudogene TRBV3-2) to TRBJ1-2; D remains unclear. There are 12 residues in the CDR3. Germline V gene data show CDR1 as LGHDT and CDR2 as YNNKEL (reference sequence). The germline V and J ends were trimmed by 0 bases and 8 bases, with 7 bases remaining between them. The CDR3 DNA reads as TGTGCCAGCAGCCAAGATCGCAGGGGCTACACCTTC. Protein sequence: CASSQDRRGYTF.

V is TRBV4-2 and J is TRBJ2-3, with TRBD1 matching over 8 bases. Germline lookup yields CDR1 LGHNA and CDR2 YNFKEQ. V trimming: 1 base; J trimming: 6 bases; junction bases outside the gene matches: 6. This CDR3 is 15 amino acids long. CDR3 sequence reads: CASSQGPGGRDTQYF. CDR3 nucleotides: TGTGCCAGCAGCCAAGGTCCAGGGGGCAGGGATACGCAGTATTTT.

A single count supports this clone. The chain employs TRBV3-1 (or the pseudogene TRBV3-2) and TRBJ1-5; 8 bases are a match to TRBD1. Unmatched junction bases numbered 5, after V lost 7 bases and J lost 6 bases. The CDR3 has 13 amino acids. Germline V lookup: CDR1 LGHDT, CDR2 YNNKEL (reference sequence). The chain's CDR3 is CASTRGQGQPQHF. The CDR3 nucleotides are TGTGCCAGCACCAGGGGGCAGGGTCAGCCCCAGCATTTT.

V usage is TRBV20-1 and J usage is TRBJ1-1; the D gene is possibly TRBD1 (5 bases). V lost 5 bases and J 5 bases, leaving 18 bases between the germline ends. Germline CDR1 and CDR2: DFQATT and SNEGSKA (reference sequence). The CDR3 length is 14 residues. CDR3 bases: TGCAGTGCTGGTGGGACCGATCCTATAACTGAAGCTTTCTTT. Its protein product is CSAGGTDPITEAFF.

The chain has TRBV6-5 and TRBJ2-2; D is ambiguous. Germline CDR1 MNHEY, CDR2 SVGAGI. Between the trimmed V and J ends, which lost 6 bases and 1 base, there was a span of 12 bases. The CDR3 totals 15 residues. The chain's CDR3 is CASSPGYWNTGELFF. Written as DNA, the CDR3 is TGTGCCAGCAGCCCAGGCTATTGGAACACCGGGGAGCTGTTTTTT.

The chain employs TRBV6-5 and TRBJ1-5; the D gene is possibly TRBD1 (6 bases). The CDR3 totals 14 residues. Per the germline V gene, CDR1 is MNHEY and CDR2 is SVGAGI. V lost 6 bases, J lost 4 bases, and 13 bases lay in between. CDR3 loop: CASRIDRFNQPQHF. The CDR3 DNA reads TGTGCCAGCAGGATAGACAGGTTTAATCAGCCCCAGCATTTT.

This rearrangement joins TRBV6-5 to TRBJ1-2, with a weak D call TRBD1 (6 bases). Germline V gene data show CDR1 as MNHEY and CDR2 as SVGAGI. This CDR3 comprises 16 residues. V shed 2 bases and J shed 4 bases, with 17 bases lying between them. In DNA form, the CDR3 reads TGTGCCAGCAGTTACGAGGGACAAGGGCTAATCTATGGCTACACCTTC. Translation: CASSYEGQGLIYGYTF.

The V gene is TRBV7-8, the J gene TRBJ1-2; TRBD1 aligns across 7 bases. This CDR3 is built from 13 residues. Germline CDR1 and CDR2: SGHVS and FQNEAQ. V shed 3 bases and J 8 bases; nucleotides not matched to a gene: 6. The CDR3 region has the DNA TGTGCCAGCAGCTTTTCAACAGGGGACGGCTACACCTTC. Translated, it gives CASSFSTGDGYTF.